The entry below describes one TCR beta chain. Its target is not known. This sample was included in a study of shared clonotypes between healthy human individuals. Germline V gene sequence: CDR1 GTSNPN, CDR2 SVGIG (reference sequence). There are 14 residues in the CDR3. Findings and limits, study-wide: It was only blood that was sampled, and tissue repertoires likely differ.

Caucasian adults living in Nashville, Tennessee, provided all samples. Researchers partitioned CD4+ cells into CD45RA+ naive and CD45RA-negative memory subsets. Libraries were prepared by immunoSEQ multiplex PCR; TCRdb keeps only in-frame clonotypes and omits some of them. The sample holds a few million clones; approximately 96% are singletons and the top ten take 0.13%. Sequencing was performed on naive CD4+ T cells sorted from blood. The subset: CD45RA+ positively selected. This sequence was found in a man aged 18 to 29 in good health. This rearrangement joins TRBV30 to TRBJ1-3; possibly TRBD1 for D (6 bases). CDR3 nucleotide sequence: TGTGCTTTGGAGGTCGGGGGCCCTGGAAACACCATATATTTT. Translated, it gives CALEVGGPGNTIYF.